This T cell receptor (beta chain) appears in the sequencing data of a study of CD8 T cells in ankylosing spondylitis. General study findings and limits: Enrichment of disease-linked clones was reportedly significant in matched ankylosing spondylitis synovial fluid.

Many counts were recorded for this clonotype. Antigen unknown. Trimming cost V 0 bases and J 9 bases; bases outside gene matches: 7. Germline V gives CDR1 SGDLS, CDR2 YYNGEE. There are 15 residues in the CDR3. TCRdb passed the 5' RACE reads through MiXCR, listing each CDR3 protein once. The sample yields more than 150,000 distinct CDR3 sequences, approximately 12% seen once. This rearrangement joins TRBV9 to TRBJ2-1; 9 nucleotides agree with TRBD1. The TCR originated in a female donor with ankylosing spondylitis or in good health (not recorded which). Specimen: blood, either unsorted or a sorted T cell fraction (not recorded which). The CDR3 reads CASSVGPGQGGEQFF. The CDR3 coding sequence is TGTGCCAGCAGCGTAGGGCCGGGACAGGGAGGTGAGCAGTTCTTC.